The rows below give T cell receptor beta chains drawn from one sample of a study of molecular identifiers for immune sequencing clone quantification. MiXCR, run by TCRdb on the PCR reads, gives a single entry per CDR3 protein. The sample has about 63,000 distinct CDR3 sequences; 15% to 20% are singletons. The source material was naive CD8+ T cells from blood, with Jurkat cell RNA spiked in. These receptors all come from a human donor in good health. Some libraries in this study had Jurkat cell RNA spiked in. Each CDR3 is given with its conserved first and last residue. D genes are given only for firm matches. Rows may omit the clone size; those that give it use once, few, many or a size class.

>TRBJ1-5|many|NA|TRBV6-6|19
TGTGCCAGCAGTTACTCTGGGGGATACAGGGAAGGGAGCAATCAGCCCCAGCATTTT
CASSYSGGYREGSNQPQHF
>TRBJ1-2|many|NA|TRBV4-1|16
TGCGCCAGCAGCCAAGATCAAGGTGAGGTAAACTATGGCTACACCTTC
CASSQDQGEVNYGYTF
>TRBJ2-3|many|NA|TRBV11-2|22
TGTGCCAGCAGCTCATGGCCTGATTGGGACAAACCAACCTCGACTCCCAGCGATACGCAGTATTTT
CASSSWPDWDKPTSTPSDTQYF
>TRBJ2-3|many|TRBD2|TRBV5-5|16
TGTGCCAGCAGCTTGGTTAGCGGGAGGGCGATAGATACGCAGTATTTT
CASSLVSGRAIDTQYF
>TRBJ2-3|many|TRBD2|TRBV6-2/TRBV6-3|17
TGTGCCAGCAGCACCACAGAACTAGCGGGAGTAACAGATACGCAGTATTTT
CASSTTELAGVTDTQYF
>TRBJ1-2|NA|NA|TRBV12-3/TRBV12-4|13
TGTGCCAGCAGTCCCCCAGGGTTTCGTGGCTACACCTTC
CASSPPGFRGYTF
>TRBJ2-1|NA|TRBD2|TRBV7-9|14
TGTGCCAGCAGCGACCTAGCGGGAGAGAGTGAGCAGTTCTTC
CASSDLAGESEQFF
>TRBJ2-3|many|TRBD1|TRBV2|14
TGTGCCAGCAATGGGGACAGGGGCACAGATACGCAGTATTTT
CASNGDRGTDTQYF
>TRBJ2-7|many|NA|TRBV27|14
TGTGCCAGCAGAGCCCTACAGGGAATCAGCGAGCAGTACTTC
CASRALQGISEQYF
>TRBJ2-1|NA|NA|TRBV11-2|17
TGTGCCAGCGGCTTAGATTTAGGGACCAGGTCCTACAATGAGCAGTTCTTC
CASGLDLGTRSYNEQFF